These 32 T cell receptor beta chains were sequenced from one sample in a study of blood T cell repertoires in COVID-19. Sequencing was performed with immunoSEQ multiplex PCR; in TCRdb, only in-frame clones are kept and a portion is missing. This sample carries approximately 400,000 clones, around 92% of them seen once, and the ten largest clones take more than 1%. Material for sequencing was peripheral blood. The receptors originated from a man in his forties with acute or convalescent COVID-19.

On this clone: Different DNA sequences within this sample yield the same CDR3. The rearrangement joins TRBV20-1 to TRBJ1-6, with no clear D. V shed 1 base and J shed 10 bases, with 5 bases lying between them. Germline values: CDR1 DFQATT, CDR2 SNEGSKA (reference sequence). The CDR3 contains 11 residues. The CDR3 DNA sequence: TGCAGTGCTAGAGGCGGGTCACCCCTCCACTTT. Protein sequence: CSARGGSPLHF.

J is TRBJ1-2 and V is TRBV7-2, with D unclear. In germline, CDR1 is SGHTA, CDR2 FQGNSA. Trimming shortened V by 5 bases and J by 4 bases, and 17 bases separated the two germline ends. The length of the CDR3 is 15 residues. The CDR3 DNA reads TGTGCCAGCAGCGACCAAGCGGCGCGGGTCTATGGCTACACCTTC. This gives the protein CASSDQAARVYGYTF.

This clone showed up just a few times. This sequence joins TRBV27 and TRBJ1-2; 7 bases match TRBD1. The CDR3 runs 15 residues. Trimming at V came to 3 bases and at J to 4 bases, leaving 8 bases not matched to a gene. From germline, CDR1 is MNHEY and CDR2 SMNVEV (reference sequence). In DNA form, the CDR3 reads TGTGCCAGCAGTTTGACAGGGATTTCAGGCTATGGCTACACCTTC. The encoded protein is CASSLTGISGYGYTF.

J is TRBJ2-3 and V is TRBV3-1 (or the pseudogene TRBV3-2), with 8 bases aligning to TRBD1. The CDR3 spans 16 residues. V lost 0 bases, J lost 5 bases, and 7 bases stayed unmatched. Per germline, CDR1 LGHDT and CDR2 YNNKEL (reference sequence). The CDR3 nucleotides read TGTGCCAGCAGCCAAGATACGACAGGGGAGGTAGATACGCAGTATTTT. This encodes CASSQDTTGEVDTQYF.

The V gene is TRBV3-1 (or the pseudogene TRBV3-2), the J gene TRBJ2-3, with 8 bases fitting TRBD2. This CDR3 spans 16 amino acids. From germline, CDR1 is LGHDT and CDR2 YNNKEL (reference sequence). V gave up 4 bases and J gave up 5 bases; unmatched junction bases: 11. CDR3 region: CASSRAGAGGEDTQYF. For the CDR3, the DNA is TGTGCCAGCAGCCGAGCGGGGGCCGGAGGTGAAGATACGCAGTATTTT.

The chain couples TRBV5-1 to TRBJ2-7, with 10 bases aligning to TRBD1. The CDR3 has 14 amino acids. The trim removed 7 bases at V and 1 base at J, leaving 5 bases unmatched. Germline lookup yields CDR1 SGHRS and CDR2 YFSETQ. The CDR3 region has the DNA TGCGCCAGCTCCGGGACAGGGGTTTCCTACGAGCAGTACTTC. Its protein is CASSGTGVSYEQYF.

DNA for the CDR3: TGTGCCAGCAGTGAGCTACCCGACGGAGTCTATGGCTACACCTTC. It encodes CASSELPDGVYGYTF. The chain uses TRBV6-1 and TRBJ1-2; D is undetermined. This CDR3 has 15 residues. V dropped 3 bases and J dropped 4 bases, with 15 bases sitting between them. The germline CDR1 and CDR2 sequences are MNHNS and SASEGT.

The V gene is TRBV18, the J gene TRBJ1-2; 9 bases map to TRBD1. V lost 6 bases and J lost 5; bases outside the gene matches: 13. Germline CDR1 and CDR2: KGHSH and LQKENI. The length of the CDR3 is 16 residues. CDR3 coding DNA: TGTGCCAGCTCGACGATGGGACAGGGAATTTTTTATGGCTACACCTTC. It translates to CASSTMGQGIFYGYTF.

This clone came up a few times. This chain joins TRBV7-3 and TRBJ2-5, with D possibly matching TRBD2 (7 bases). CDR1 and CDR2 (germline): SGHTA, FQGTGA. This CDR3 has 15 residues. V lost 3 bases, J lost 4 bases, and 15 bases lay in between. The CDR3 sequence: CASSLMGGLVETQYF. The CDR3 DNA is TGTGCCAGCAGCTTGATGGGGGGGCTTGTAGAGACCCAGTACTTC.

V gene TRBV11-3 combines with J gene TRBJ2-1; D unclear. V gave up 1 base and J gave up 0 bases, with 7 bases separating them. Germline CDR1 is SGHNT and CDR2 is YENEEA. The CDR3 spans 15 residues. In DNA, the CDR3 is TGTGCCAGCAGCTTAGGGGCCTCCTCCTACAATGAGCAGTTCTTC. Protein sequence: CASSLGASSYNEQFF. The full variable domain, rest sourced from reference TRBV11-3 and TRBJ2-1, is EAGVVQSPRYKIIEKKQPVAFWCNPISGHNTLYWYLQNLGQGPELLIRYENEEAVDDSQLPKDRFSAERLKGVDSTLKIQPAELGDSAVYLCASSLGASSYNEQFFGPGTRLTVL.

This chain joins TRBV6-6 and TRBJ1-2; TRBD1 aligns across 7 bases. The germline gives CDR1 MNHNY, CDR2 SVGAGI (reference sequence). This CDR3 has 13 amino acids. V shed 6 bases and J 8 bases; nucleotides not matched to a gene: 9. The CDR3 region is CASSRDSSLGYTF. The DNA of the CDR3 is TGTGCCAGCAGCCGGGACAGTTCTTTAGGCTACACCTTC.

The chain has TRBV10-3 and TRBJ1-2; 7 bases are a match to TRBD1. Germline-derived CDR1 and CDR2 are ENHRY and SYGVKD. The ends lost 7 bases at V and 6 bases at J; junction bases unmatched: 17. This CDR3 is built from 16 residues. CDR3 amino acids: CAITREGGAEKNGYTF. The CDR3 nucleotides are TGTGCCATCACCCGGGAAGGGGGCGCAGAAAAGAATGGCTACACCTTC.

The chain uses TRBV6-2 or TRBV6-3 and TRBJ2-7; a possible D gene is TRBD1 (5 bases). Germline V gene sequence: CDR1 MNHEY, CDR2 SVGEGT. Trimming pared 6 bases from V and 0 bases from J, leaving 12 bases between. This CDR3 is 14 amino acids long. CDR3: CASSHQGSSYEQYF. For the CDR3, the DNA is TGTGCCAGCAGCCATCAGGGTTCCTCCTACGAGCAGTACTTC.

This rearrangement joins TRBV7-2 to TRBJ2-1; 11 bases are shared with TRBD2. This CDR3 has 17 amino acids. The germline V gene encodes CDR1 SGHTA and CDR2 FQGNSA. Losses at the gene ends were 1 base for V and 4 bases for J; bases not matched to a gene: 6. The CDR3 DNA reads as TGTGCCAGCAGCTTAGTGCCGGGACTAGCGGTTTACAATGAGCAGTTCTTC. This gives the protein CASSLVPGLAVYNEQFF.

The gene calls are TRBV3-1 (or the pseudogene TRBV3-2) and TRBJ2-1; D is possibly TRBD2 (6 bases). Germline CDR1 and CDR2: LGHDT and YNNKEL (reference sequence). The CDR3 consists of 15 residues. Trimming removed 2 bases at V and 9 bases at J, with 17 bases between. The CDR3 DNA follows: TGTGCCAGCAGCCAAACGGGGGACCGAACGGCTGAGCAGTTCTTC. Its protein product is CASSQTGDRTAEQFF.

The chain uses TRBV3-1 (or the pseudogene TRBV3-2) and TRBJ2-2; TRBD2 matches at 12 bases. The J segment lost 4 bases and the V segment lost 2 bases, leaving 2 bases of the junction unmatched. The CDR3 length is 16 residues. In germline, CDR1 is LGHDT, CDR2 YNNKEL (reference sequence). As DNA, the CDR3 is TGTGCCAGCAGCCAATTACTAGCGGGAGGCACCGGGGAGCTGTTTTTT. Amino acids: CASSQLLAGGTGELFF.

Here the CDR3 reads CASSNATSGDQETQYF. DNA of the CDR3: TGTGCCAGCAGCAATGCTACTAGCGGAGACCAAGAGACCCAGTACTTC. The genes are TRBV21-1 and TRBJ2-5; the listed D gene, TRBD2, was not tested against the DNA. TRBV21-1 is noted as a pseudogene. The CDR3 runs to 16 residues.

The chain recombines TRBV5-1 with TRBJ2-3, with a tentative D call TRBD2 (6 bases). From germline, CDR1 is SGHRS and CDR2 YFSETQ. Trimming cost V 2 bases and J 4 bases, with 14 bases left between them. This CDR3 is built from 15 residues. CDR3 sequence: CASSFNGRSPDTQYF. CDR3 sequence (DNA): TGCGCCAGCAGCTTCAACGGGAGAAGCCCAGATACGCAGTATTTT.

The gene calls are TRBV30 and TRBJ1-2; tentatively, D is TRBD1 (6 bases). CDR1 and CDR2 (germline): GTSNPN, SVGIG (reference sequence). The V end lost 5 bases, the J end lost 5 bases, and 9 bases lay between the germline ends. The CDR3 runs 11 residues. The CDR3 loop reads CAWSTGYGYTF. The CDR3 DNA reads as TGTGCCTGGTCTACAGGGTATGGCTACACCTTC. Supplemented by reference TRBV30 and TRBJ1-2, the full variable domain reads SQTIHQWPATLVQPVGSPLSLECTVEGTSNPNLYWYRQAAGRGLQLLFYSVGIGQISSEVPQNLSASRPQDRQFILSSKKLLLSDSGFYLCAWSTGYGYTFGSGTRLTVV.

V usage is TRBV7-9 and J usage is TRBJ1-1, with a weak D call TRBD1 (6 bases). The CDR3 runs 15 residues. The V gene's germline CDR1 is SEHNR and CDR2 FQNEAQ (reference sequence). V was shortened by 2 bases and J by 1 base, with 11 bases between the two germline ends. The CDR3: CASSLQGTRNTEAFF. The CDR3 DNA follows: TGTGCCAGCAGCTTACAGGGGACCCGGAACACTGAAGCTTTCTTT.

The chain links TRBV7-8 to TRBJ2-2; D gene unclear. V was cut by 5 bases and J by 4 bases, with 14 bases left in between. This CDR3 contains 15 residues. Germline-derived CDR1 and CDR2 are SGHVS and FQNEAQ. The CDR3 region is CASSHSRWRTGELFF. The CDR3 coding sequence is TGTGCCAGCAGCCACTCGAGGTGGCGCACCGGGGAGCTGTTTTTT.

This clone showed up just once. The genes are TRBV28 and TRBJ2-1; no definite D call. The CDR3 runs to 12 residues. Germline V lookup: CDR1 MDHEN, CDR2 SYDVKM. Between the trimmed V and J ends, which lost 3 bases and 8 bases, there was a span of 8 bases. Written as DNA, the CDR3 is TGTGCCAGCAGTTTCCTTCTTGATGAGCAGTTCTTC. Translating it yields CASSFLLDEQFF.

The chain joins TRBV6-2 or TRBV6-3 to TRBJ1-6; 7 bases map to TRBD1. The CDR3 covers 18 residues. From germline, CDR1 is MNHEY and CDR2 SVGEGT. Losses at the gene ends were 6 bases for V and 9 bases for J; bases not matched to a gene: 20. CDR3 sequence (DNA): TGTGCCAGCAGCCGACCGGGACAGAGGCTCCCCCCGAGTTCACCCCTCCACTTT. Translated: CASSRPGQRLPPSSPLHF.

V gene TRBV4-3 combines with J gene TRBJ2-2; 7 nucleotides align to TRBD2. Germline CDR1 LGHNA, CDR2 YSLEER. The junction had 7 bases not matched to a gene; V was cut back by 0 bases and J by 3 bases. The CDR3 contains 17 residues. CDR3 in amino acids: CASSQDDSGVHTGELFF. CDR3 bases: TGCGCCAGCAGCCAAGATGACAGCGGGGTCCACACCGGGGAGCTGTTTTTT.

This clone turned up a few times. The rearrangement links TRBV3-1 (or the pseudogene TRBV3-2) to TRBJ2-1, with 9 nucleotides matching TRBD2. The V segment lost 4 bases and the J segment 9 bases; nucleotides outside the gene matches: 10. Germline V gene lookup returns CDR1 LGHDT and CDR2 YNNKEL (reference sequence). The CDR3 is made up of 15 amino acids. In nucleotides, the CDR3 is TGTGCCAGCAGCCCGGACGGCGGGGGGGTGGTTGAGCAGTTCTTC. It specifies CASSPDGGGVVEQFF.

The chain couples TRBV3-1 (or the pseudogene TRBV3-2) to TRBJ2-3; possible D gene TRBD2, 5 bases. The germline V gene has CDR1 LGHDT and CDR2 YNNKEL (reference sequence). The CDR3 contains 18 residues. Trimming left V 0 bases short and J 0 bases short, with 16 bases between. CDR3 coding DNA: TGTGCCAGCAGCCAAGATAGGGTGGCGGGTTATAGCACAGATACGCAGTATTTT. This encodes CASSQDRVAGYSTDTQYF.

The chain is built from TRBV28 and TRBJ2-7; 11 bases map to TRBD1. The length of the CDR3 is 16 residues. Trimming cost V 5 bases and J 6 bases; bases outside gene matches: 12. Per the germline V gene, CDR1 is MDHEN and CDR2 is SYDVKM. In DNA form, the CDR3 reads TGTGCCAGCAGTACCCTTCGGACAGGGGGCATCGGCGAGCAGTACTTC. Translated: CASSTLRTGGIGEQYF.

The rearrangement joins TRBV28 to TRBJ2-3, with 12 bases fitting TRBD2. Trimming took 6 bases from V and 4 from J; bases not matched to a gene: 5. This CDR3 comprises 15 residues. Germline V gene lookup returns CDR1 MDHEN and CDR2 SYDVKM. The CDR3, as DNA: TGTGCCAGCAGAGCTAGCGGGAGGGGGCCAGATACGCAGTATTTT. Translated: CASRASGRGPDTQYF.

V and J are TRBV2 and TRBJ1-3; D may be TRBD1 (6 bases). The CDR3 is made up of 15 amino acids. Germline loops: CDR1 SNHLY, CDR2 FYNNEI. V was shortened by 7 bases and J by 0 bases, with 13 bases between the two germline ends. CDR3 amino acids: CASILDRSSGNTIYF. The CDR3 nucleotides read TGTGCCAGCATACTCGACAGGTCCTCTGGAAACACCATATATTTT.

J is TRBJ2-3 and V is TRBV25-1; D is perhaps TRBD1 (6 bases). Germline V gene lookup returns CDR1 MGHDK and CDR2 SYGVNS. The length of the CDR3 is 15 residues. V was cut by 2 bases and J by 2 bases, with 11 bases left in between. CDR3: CASSEAGQFTDTQYF. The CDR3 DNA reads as TGTGCCAGCAGTGAAGCAGGACAGTTCACAGATACGCAGTATTTT. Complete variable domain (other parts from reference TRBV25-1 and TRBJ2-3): EADIYQTPRYLVIGTGKKITLECSQTMGHDKMYWYQQDPGMELHLIHYSYGVNSTEKGDLSSESTVSRIRTEHFPLTLESARPSHTSQYLCASSEAGQFTDTQYFGPGTRLTVL.

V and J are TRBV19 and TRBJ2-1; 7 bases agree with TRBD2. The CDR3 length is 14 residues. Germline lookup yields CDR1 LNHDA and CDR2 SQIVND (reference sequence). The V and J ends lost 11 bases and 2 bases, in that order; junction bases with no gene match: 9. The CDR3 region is CAASATSTYNEQFF. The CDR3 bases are TGTGCCGCAAGCGCGACTAGCACCTACAATGAGCAGTTCTTC.

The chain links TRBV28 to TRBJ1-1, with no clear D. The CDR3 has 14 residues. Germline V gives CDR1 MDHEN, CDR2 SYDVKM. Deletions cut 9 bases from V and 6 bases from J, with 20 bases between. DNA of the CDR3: TGTGCCAGTCTACGGCCGAGAGGGATGGCTGAAGCTTTCTTT. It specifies CASLRPRGMAEAFF.